A single sample is the source of the 17 T cell receptor beta chains below, sequenced in a study of cytomegalovirus exposure and HLA in healthy donors. The PCR employed 60 Vbeta primers together with 13 Jbeta primers. Profiling relied on immunoSEQ multiplex PCR, and the TCRdb table lists in-frame clones only, not all of them. The top ten clones hold roughly 1.5% of a sample with around 190,000 clones, around 77% of them seen once. The sample taken for sequencing was PBMCs. Every receptor here comes from a woman aged 18-29 years in good health and CMV-seronegative.

V gene TRBV7-9 combines with J gene TRBJ1-1, with a weak D call TRBD1 (6 bases). This CDR3 contains 14 residues. Germline V gene lookup returns CDR1 SEHNR and CDR2 FQNEAQ (reference sequence). The V end lost 8 bases, the J end lost 6 bases, and 19 bases lay between the germline ends. The CDR3 protein is CASVQDSPHPEAFF. CDR3 nucleotide sequence: TGTGCCAGCGTCCAGGACAGCCCGCACCCTGAAGCTTTCTTT.

The rearrangement uses TRBV14 and TRBJ2-5; 11 bases map to TRBD2. This CDR3 comprises 16 residues. V lost 1 base, J lost 2 bases, and 3 bases stayed unmatched. CDR1 is SGHDN and CDR2 is FVKESK in the germline V gene. For the CDR3, the DNA is TGTGCCAGCAGCCAAGTGGGACTAGCGGATCAAGAGACCCAGTACTTC. As protein: CASSQVGLADQETQYF.

This rearrangement joins TRBV4-1 to TRBJ2-5, with 11 positions matching TRBD2. This CDR3 contains 17 residues. The germline V gene encodes CDR1 MGHRA and CDR2 YSYEKL. J was trimmed by 2 bases and V by 6 bases; bases with no gene match: 11. This CDR3 is CASRPGTSGHSQETQYF. In DNA, the CDR3 is TGCGCCAGCAGGCCCGGGACTAGCGGACACTCACAAGAGACCCAGTACTTC.

The V and J genes are TRBV6-6 and TRBJ2-2, with TRBD2 as a possible D gene (6 bases). V gave up 0 bases and J gave up 1 base, with 9 bases separating them. Germline assignment: CDR1 MNHNY and CDR2 SVGAGI (reference sequence). The CDR3 is 16 residues long. The CDR3 nucleotides read TGTGCCAGCAGTTACTCCCCCGGGGGGAACACCGGGGAGCTGTTTTTT. This gives the protein CASSYSPGGNTGELFF.

The chain employs TRBV19 and TRBJ2-7; 8 bases agree with TRBD1. This CDR3 comprises 14 residues. J gave up 0 bases and V 5 bases, and 3 bases lay outside the gene matches. CDR1 and CDR2 from the germline V gene are LNHDA and SQIVND (reference sequence). CDR3 coding DNA: TGTGCCAGTAGTTCGACAGGGGACTCCTACGAGCAGTACTTC. It yields the protein CASSSTGDSYEQYF.

The J gene is TRBJ2-7, the V gene TRBV7-9; 7 bases are a match to TRBD1. The CDR3 sequence is 12 residues long. Germline V CDR1 and CDR2: SEHNR, FQNEAQ (reference sequence). The junction had 7 bases not matched to a gene; V was cut back by 5 bases and J by 9 bases. The CDR3 DNA reads TGTGCCAGCAGCCCCTCGGGGACAGCGCAGTACTTC. Translating gives CASSPSGTAQYF. Variable domain in full (rest from reference TRBV7-9 and TRBJ2-7): DTGVSQNPRHKITKRGQNVTFRCDPISEHNRLYWYRQTLGQGPEFLTYFQNEAQLEKSRLLSDRFSAERPKGSFSTLEIQRTEQGDSAMYLCASSPSGTAQYFGPGTRLTVT.

This clone was observed a handful of times. The CDR3 DNA is TGTGCCAGCAGCCAAGAGTTGGGACAGAAAAACATTCAGTACTTC. This translates into CASSQELGQKNIQYF. This chain uses TRBV14 with TRBJ2-4, with 7 bases that match TRBD1. CDR1 SGHDN and CDR2 FVKESK come from the germline V gene. Losses at the gene ends were 0 bases for V and 4 bases for J; bases not matched to a gene: 3. CDR3 length equals 15 residues.

The chain employs TRBV5-4 and TRBJ2-1, with TRBD1 matching over 12 bases. Germline V gives CDR1 SGHNT, CDR2 YYREEE (reference sequence). This CDR3 is 16 amino acids long. The V and J ends lost 0 bases and 6 bases, in that order; junction bases with no gene match: 4. The DNA for the CDR3 is TGTGCCAGCAGCTTGGCCGGGGACAGGGGGCGCAATGAGCAGTTCTTC. Translated: CASSLAGDRGRNEQFF. Supplemented by reference TRBV5-4 and TRBJ2-1, the full variable domain reads ETGVTQSPTHLIKTRGQQVTLRCSSQSGHNTVSWYQQALGQGPQFIFQYYREEENGRGNFPPRFSGLQFPNYSSELNVNALELDDSALYLCASSLAGDRGRNEQFFGPGTRLTVL.

This clone was counted a single time. The rearrangement links TRBV6-5 to TRBJ2-2; tentative D call: TRBD2 (6 bases). The CDR3 runs 16 residues. Trimming cost V 0 bases and J 0 bases, with 8 bases left between them. The germline gives CDR1 MNHEY, CDR2 SVGAGI. CDR3 protein: CASSYSGLSNTGELFF. For the CDR3, the DNA is TGTGCCAGCAGTTACTCGGGACTGTCGAACACCGGGGAGCTGTTTTTT.

The chain combines TRBV5-1 with TRBJ2-1, with TRBD1 matching 7 bases. This CDR3 has 15 amino acids. The junction had 4 bases not matched to a gene; V was cut back by 0 bases and J by 4 bases. Germline CDR1 and CDR2: SGHRS and YFSETQ. The chain's CDR3 is CASSLDRGRYNEQFF. The CDR3 DNA reads TGCGCCAGCAGCTTGGACAGGGGTAGGTACAATGAGCAGTTCTTC.

This clone was seen a handful of times. V and J are TRBV6-5 and TRBJ1-2; D is unclear. The V gene lost 6 bases and the J gene lost 0 bases, with 8 bases spanning the gap. Germline CDR1 is MNHEY and CDR2 is SVGAGI. The CDR3 consists of 13 residues. CDR3 residues: CASSLRTNYGYTF. The CDR3 region has the DNA TGTGCCAGCAGCCTCAGGACTAACTATGGCTACACCTTC.

The genes are TRBV18 and TRBJ1-1; D call uncertain. The CDR3 has 13 residues. V was clipped by 3 bases and J by 3 bases, with 8 bases between them. CDR1 is KGHSH, CDR2 LQKENI, per germline. CDR3 protein: CASSPGQDTEAFF. CDR3 nucleotide sequence: TGTGCCAGCTCACCTGGGCAGGACACTGAAGCTTTCTTT. The entire variable domain, with the rest obtained from reference TRBV18 and TRBJ1-1, is as follows: NAGVMQNPRHLVRRRGQEARLRCSPMKGHSHVYWYRQLPEEGLKFMVYLQKENIIDESGMPKERFSAEFPKEGPSILRIQQVVRGDSAAYFCASSPGQDTEAFFGQGTRLTVV.

This chain links TRBV6-6 with TRBJ2-1; 9 nucleotides align to TRBD2. CDR1 is MNHNY and CDR2 is SVGAGI in the germline V gene (reference sequence). V was pared by 6 bases and J by 0 bases, with 6 bases of the junction left unmatched. The CDR3 loop spans 16 amino acids. CDR3 residues: CASRRLAESSYNEQFF. CDR3 sequence (DNA): TGTGCCAGCAGAAGACTAGCGGAGAGCTCCTACAATGAGCAGTTCTTC.

The rearrangement links TRBV10-1 to TRBJ1-2; D possibly corresponds to TRBD1 (6 bases). The CDR3 is 13 amino acids. With 8 bases removed from V and 4 bases from J, the gap between germline ends came to 14 bases. Germline-derived CDR1 and CDR2 are WNHNN and SYGVQD (reference sequence). CDR3 amino acids: CASSLTGTYGYTF. The CDR3 DNA sequence: TGCGCCAGCTCCTTGACAGGCACCTATGGCTACACCTTC.

In its sample, this clone was seen once. The rearrangement joins TRBV4-3 to TRBJ2-7; 11 bases match TRBD2. Germline CDR1 LGHNA, CDR2 YSLEER. The CDR3 is made up of 15 amino acids. Losses at the gene ends were 1 base for V and 6 bases for J; bases not matched to a gene: 5. This chain's CDR3 is CASSQGLAGSPEQYF. CDR3 in DNA: TGCGCCAGCAGCCAAGGACTAGCGGGATCCCCCGAGCAGTACTTC.

J is TRBJ1-2 and V is TRBV10-1, with a possible D match to TRBD1 (6 bases). Germline V lookup: CDR1 WNHNN, CDR2 SYGVQD (reference sequence). CDR3 length: 12 amino acids. Trimming stripped 9 bases from V and 8 bases from J, with 16 bases between. CDR3 residues: CASTGKVKGYTF. CDR3 DNA: TGCGCCAGTACAGGGAAGGTGAAAGGCTACACCTTC.

The chain recombines TRBV7-9 with TRBJ1-4, with 7 bases that match TRBD1. Germline trimming cut 5 bases from V and 5 bases from J; bases unmatched to any gene: 8. Germline values: CDR1 SEHNR, CDR2 FQNEAQ (reference sequence). The CDR3 has 15 residues. The chain's CDR3 is CASSRPTGANEKLFF. The CDR3 bases are TGTGCCAGCAGCAGACCTACAGGGGCAAATGAAAAACTGTTTTTT.